This is a list of T cell receptor beta chains from one sample in a study of OX40 agonist ivuxolimab in advanced cancers. TCRdb's table, derived via immunoSEQ multiplex PCR, lists solely in-frame clones and lacks some. The table shows under 80,000 clones, with 85% occurring only once. Sequenced material: CD4+ or CD8+ T cells sorted from blood, taken in a trial of the OX40 agonist ivuxolimab. These receptors all come from an adult with an advanced solid tumor such as melanoma, head and neck, liver or kidney cancer. Each CDR3 is given without its conserved first and last residue.

j_call | v_call | cdr3_aa
TRBJ1-2 | TRBV19 | ASSSPGHSNYGYT
TRBJ2-1 | TRBV29-1 | SGDNSYNEQF
TRBJ2-1 | TRBV15 | ATSRDLDGGHNEQF
TRBJ2-1 | TRBV5-1 | ASSLDGQGYNEQF
TRBJ2-7 | TRBV9 | ASSFDPGLAGTEQY
TRBJ2-1 | TRBV7-2 | ASSLTLAGGPGEQF
TRBJ2-4 | TRBV19 | ASSIGSTRSKNIQY
TRBJ2-5 | TRBV5-4 | ASSVTPTGTETQY
TRBJ2-7 | TRBV5-1 | ASSLGAGVSYEQY
TRBJ2-2 | TRBV6-1 | AGGRPDTGELF
TRBJ1-1 | TRBV7-3 | ASSPRPGRFEAF
TRBJ2-3 | TRBV5-1 | ASSRYTGYTQY
TRBJ2-6 | TRBV7-8 | ASTIGNLGRGANVLT
- | TRBV2 | ASIKSPGEGFHEQY
TRBJ2-3 | TRBV5-6 | ASSLAPGRGLDTQY
TRBJ1-4 | TRBV30 | AWGPEHEKLF
TRBJ2-7 | TRBV2 | ASGIYEQY
TRBJ2-3 | TRBV29-1 | SVEAGADTQY
TRBJ1-6 | TRBV30 | AWSPARGDSPLH
TRBJ1-2 | TRBV5-8 | ASSLGGAGDRYGYT
TRBJ2-7 | TRBV5-1 | ASSPDRAREQY
TRBJ2-4 | TRBV6-5 | ASSYSSGLAKNIQY
TRBJ2-5 | TRBV29-1 | SVEDNESGGDQY
TRBJ1-6 | TRBV2 | ASSESRASPLH
TRBJ2-5 | TRBV15 | ATSRDSVGGAGETQY
TRBJ2-1 | TRBV19 | ASSIGVSLSPF
TRBJ2-7 | TRBV11-1 | ASSWTSGFYEQY
TRBJ2-1 | TRBV2 | ASGPFSGTYNEQF
TRBJ1-2 | TRBV7-2 | ATSLGQGLGYT
TRBJ2-5 | TRBV18 | ASSPPSGAWETQY
TRBJ1-1 | TRBV30 | AWSVFGADSEAF
TRBJ2-1 | TRBV7-9 | ASTPRDEQF
TRBJ1-3 | TRBV10-3 | ASQDSRSGNTIY
TRBJ1-5 | TRBV7-3 | ASSLGRNQPQH
TRBJ2-2 | TRBV6-1 | ASSERTQGRGELF
TRBJ1-1 | TRBV27 | ASMSQPNTEAF
TRBJ2-1 | TRBV5-1 | ASSPAIGQGNYNEQF
TRBJ2-3 | TRBV11-3 | ASSNRGSGGGDTQY
TRBJ2-2 | TRBV15 | ATYDLQGARTGELF
TRBJ2-3 | TRBV1 | TSSREMLAGGPGTQY
TRBJ2-5 | TRBV2 | ASSEALRSQETQY
TRBJ2-1 | TRBV6-5 | ASSPTSSSYNEQF
TRBJ2-7 | TRBV5-6 | ASSPLAGGPYEQY
TRBJ1-1 | TRBV30 | AWSVTANTEAF
TRBJ1-4 | TRBV9 | ASTLIEPTNEKLF
TRBJ1-5 | TRBV18 | ASSDSYYNQPQH
TRBJ2-5 | TRBV5-1 | ASSLGPGGRQETQY
TRBJ2-2 | TRBV5-4 | ALHGRGTGELF
TRBJ2-5 | TRBV27 | ASSLNQGKETQY
TRBJ2-7 | TRBV28 | ASSSPGTGSPYEQY
TRBJ1-5 | TRBV2 | ASRAQGVEQPQH
TRBJ2-3 | TRBV29-1 | SVGGPRNTQY
TRBJ2-1 | TRBV10-3 | AISESETSLMGPYNEQF